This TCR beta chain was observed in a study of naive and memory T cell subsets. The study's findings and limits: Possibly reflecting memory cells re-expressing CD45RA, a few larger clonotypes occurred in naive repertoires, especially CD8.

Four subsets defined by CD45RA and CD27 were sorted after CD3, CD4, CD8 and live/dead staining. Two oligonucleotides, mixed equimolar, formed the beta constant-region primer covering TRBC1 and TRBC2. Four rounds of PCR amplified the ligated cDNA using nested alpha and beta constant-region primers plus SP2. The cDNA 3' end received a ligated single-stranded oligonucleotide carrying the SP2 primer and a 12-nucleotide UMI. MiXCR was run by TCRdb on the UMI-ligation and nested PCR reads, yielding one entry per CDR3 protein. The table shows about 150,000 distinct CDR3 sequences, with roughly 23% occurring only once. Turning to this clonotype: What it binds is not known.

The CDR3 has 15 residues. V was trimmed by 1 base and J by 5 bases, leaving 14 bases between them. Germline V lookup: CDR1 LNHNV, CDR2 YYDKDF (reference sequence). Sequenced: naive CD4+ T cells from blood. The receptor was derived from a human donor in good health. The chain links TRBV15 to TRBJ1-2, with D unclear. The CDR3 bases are TGTGCCACCAGCAGAGTCGGAGGCAGCTCTTATGGCTACACCTTC. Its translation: CATSRVGGSSYGYTF.